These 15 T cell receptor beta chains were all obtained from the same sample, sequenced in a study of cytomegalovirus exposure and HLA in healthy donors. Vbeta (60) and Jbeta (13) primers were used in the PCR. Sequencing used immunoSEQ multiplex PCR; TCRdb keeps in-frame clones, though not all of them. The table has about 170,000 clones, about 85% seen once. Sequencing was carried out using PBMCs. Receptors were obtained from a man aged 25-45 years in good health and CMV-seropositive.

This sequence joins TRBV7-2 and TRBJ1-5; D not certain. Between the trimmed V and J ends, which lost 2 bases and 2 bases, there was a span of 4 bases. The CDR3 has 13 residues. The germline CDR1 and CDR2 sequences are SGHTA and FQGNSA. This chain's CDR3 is CASSLTGNQPQHF. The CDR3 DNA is TGTGCCAGCAGCTTAACAGGCAATCAGCCCCAGCATTTT. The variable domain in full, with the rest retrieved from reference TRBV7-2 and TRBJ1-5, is GAGVSQSPSNKVTEKGKDVELRCDPISGHTALYWYRQSLGQGLEFLIYFQGNSAPDKSGLPSDRFSAERTGGSVSTLTIQRTQQEDSAVYLCASSLTGNQPQHFGDGTRLSIL.

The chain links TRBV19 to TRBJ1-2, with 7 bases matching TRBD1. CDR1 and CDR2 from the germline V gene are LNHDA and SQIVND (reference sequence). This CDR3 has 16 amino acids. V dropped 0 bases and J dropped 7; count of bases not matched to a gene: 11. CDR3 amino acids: CASSIDRRQGVSGYTF. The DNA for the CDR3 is TGTGCCAGTAGTATAGATCGGCGACAGGGTGTATCTGGCTACACCTTC.

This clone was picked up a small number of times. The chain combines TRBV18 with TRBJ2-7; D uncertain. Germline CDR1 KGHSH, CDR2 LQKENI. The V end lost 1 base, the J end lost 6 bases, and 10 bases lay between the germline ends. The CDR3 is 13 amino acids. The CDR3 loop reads CASSPRATSEQYF. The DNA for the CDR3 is TGTGCCAGCTCACCACGGGCAACTTCCGAGCAGTACTTC.

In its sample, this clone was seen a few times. The CDR3 DNA is TGTGCCAGCAGCTTAGCGGTCCGGACAGGGTCCTACGAGCAGTACTTC. This sequence encodes CASSLAVRTGSYEQYF. The chain links TRBV7-8 to TRBJ2-7; 8 nucleotides line up with TRBD1. J was trimmed by 1 base and V by 0 bases; bases with no gene match: 5. Germline V CDR1 and CDR2: SGHVS, FQNEAQ. The CDR3 sequence is 16 residues long.

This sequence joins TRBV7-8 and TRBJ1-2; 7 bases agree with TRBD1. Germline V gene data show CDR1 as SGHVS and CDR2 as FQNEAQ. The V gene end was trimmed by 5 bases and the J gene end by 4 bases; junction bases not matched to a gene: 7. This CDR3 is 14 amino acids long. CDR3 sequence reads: CASSLEGASYGYTF. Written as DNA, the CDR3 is TGTGCCAGCAGCCTGGAGGGGGCAAGCTATGGCTACACCTTC.

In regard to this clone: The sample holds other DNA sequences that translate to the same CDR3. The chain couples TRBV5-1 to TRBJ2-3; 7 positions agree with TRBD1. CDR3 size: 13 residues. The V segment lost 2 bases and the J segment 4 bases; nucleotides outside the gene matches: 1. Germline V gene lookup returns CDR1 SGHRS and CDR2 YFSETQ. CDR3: CASSLDRADTQYF. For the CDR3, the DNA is TGCGCCAGCAGCTTAGACAGGGCAGATACGCAGTATTTT.

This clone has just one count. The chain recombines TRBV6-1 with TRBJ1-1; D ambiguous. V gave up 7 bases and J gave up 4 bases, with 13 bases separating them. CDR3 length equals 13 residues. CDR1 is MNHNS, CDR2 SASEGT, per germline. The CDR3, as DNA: TGTGCCAGCAAAACACAGAGTGGCACTGAAGCTTTCTTT. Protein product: CASKTQSGTEAFF.

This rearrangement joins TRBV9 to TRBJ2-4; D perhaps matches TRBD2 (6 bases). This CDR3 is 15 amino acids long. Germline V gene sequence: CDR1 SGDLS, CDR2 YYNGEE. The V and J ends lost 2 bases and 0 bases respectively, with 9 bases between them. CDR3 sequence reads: CASSVGGIAKNIQYF. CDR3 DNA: TGTGCCAGCAGCGTCGGGGGAATAGCCAAAAACATTCAGTACTTC.

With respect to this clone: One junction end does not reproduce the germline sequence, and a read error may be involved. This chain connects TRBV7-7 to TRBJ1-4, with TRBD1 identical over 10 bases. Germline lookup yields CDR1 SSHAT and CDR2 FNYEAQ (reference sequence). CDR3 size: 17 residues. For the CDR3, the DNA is TGTGCTAGCAGCCCCGACAGGGGGCCAGCAACTAATGAAAAACTGTTTTTT. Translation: CASSPDRGPATNEKLFF.

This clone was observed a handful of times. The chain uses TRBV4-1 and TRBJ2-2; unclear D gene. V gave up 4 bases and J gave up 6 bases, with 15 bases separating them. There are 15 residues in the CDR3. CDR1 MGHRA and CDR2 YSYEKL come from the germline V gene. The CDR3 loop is CASSPLGQVSGELFF. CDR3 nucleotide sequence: TGCGCCAGCAGCCCCCTTGGTCAGGTCTCCGGGGAGCTGTTTTTT.

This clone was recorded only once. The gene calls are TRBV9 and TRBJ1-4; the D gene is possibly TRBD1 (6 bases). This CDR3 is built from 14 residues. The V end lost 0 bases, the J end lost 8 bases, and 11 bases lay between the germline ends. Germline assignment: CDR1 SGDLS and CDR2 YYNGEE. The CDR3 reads CASSVGGREEKLFF. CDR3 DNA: TGTGCCAGCAGCGTAGGGGGGCGAGAGGAAAAACTGTTTTTT.

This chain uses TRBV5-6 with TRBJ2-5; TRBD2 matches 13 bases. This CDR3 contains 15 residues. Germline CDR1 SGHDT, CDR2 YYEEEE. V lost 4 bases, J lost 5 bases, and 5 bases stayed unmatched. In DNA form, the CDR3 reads TGTGCCAGCAGCACTAGCGGGAGGGCGGGGGAGACCCAGTACTTC. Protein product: CASSTSGRAGETQYF.

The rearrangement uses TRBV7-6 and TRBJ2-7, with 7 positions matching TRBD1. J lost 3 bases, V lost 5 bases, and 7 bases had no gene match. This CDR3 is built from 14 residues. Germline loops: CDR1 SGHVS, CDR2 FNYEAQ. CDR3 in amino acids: CASSPGDRHYEQYV. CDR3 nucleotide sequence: TGTGCCAGCAGCCCAGGGGACAGACACTACGAGCAGTACGTC.

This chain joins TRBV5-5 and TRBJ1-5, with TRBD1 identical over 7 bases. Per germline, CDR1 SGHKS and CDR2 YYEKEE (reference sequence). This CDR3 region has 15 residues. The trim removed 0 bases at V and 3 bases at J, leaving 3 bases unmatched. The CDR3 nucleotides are TGTGCCAGCAGCTTGGTGGGACAGTACAATCAGCCCCAGCATTTT. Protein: CASSLVGQYNQPQHF. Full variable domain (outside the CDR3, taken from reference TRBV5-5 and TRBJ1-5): DAGVTQSPTHLIKTRGQQVTLRCSPISGHKSVSWYQQVLGQGPQFIFQYYEKEERGRGNFPDRFSARQFPNYSSELNVNALLLGDSALYLCASSLVGQYNQPQHFGDGTRLSIL.

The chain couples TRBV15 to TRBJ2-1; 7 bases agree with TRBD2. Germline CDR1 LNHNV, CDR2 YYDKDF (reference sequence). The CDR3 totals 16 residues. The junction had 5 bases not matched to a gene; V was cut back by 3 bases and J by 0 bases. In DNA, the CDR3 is TGTGCCACCAGCAGCACTAGCGCGAGCTCCTACAATGAGCAGTTCTTC. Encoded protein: CATSSTSASSYNEQFF. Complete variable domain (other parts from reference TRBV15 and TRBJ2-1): DAMVIQNPRYQVTQFGKPVTLSCSQTLNHNVMYWYQQKSSQAPKLLFHYYDKDFNNEADTPDNFQSRRPNTSFCFLDIRSPGLGDTAMYLCATSSTSASSYNEQFFGPGTRLTVL.